These T cell receptor beta chains were read from a single sample in a study of T cells in Graves' hyperthyroidism and ophthalmopathy. TCRdb fed the multiplex PCR reads into MiXCR, producing one record per CDR3 protein. The sample has 500,000 to 600,000 distinct CDR3 sequences; around 15% are singletons. The specimen sequenced was blood. Every receptor here comes from a woman between 18 and 29 years old with Graves' hyperthyroidism. Each CDR3 is given with its conserved first and last residue. The D gene is left open where the match is weak. Clone size is shown for a subset of rows, as once, few, many or a class of expanded clone.

V: TRBV20-1; D: .; J: TRBJ1-1; size: .; CDR3: CSARKLEAFF; DNA: TGCAGTGCAAGGAAGCTTGAAGCTTTCTTT
V: TRBV29-1; D: .; J: TRBJ1-1; size: many; CDR3: CSVGSTTEAFF; DNA: TGCAGCGTTGGGTCGACCACTGAAGCTTTCTTT
V: TRBV7-9; D: .; J: TRBJ1-1; size: few; CDR3: CASEQGTEAFF; DNA: TGTGCCAGCGAGCAGGGGACTGAAGCTTTCTTT
V: TRBV4-1; D: .; J: TRBJ2-3; size: many; CDR3: CASSQVGRTDTQYF; DNA: TGCGCCAGCAGCCAAGTTGGCCGCACAGATACGCAGTATTTT
V: TRBV7-2; D: TRBD2; J: TRBJ2-3; size: few; CDR3: CASSSQSGRRGDTQYF; DNA: TGTGCCAGCAGCTCCCAAAGCGGGAGAAGGGGAGATACGCAGTATTTT
V: TRBV6-5; D: TRBD2; J: TRBJ2-3; size: many; CDR3: CASTPGSGGVVDTQYF; DNA: TGTGCCAGCACCCCGGGTAGCGGGGGGGTCGTAGATACGCAGTATTTT
V: TRBV20-1; D: TRBD2; J: TRBJ2-7; size: .; CDR3: CSAIAGASPYSPEQYF; DNA: TGCAGTGCTATAGCGGGAGCGTCCCCTTACTCCCCCGAGCAGTACTTC
V: TRBV12-3/TRBV12-4; D: .; J: TRBJ1-1; size: many; CDR3: CASSLWREANTEAFF; DNA: TGTGCCAGCAGCCTCTGGAGGGAGGCCAACACTGAAGCTTTCTTT
V: TRBV11-3; D: .; J: TRBJ2-7; size: many; CDR3: CASSLDVWDGYYEQYF; DNA: TGTGCCAGCAGCTTAGATGTATGGGACGGCTACTACGAGCAGTACTTC
V: TRBV11-2; D: .; J: TRBJ2-7; size: .; CDR3: CASSLVRGALIPYEQYF; DNA: TGTGCCAGCAGCTTAGTACGGGGGGCGCTTATTCCCTACGAGCAGTACTTC
V: TRBV5-1; D: TRBD2; J: TRBJ2-3; size: many; CDR3: CASSLPALAGEDTQYF; DNA: TGCGCCAGCAGCTTGCCAGCGCTAGCGGGAGAAGATACGCAGTATTTT
V: TRBV11-2; D: .; J: TRBJ2-3; size: many; CDR3: CASSFQHPDTQYF; DNA: TGTGCCAGCAGCTTTCAGCACCCAGATACGCAGTATTTT
V: TRBV12-3/TRBV12-4; D: .; J: TRBJ2-5; size: many; CDR3: CASSLRATEETQYF; DNA: TGTGCCAGCAGTTTACGAGCGACGGAAGAGACCCAGTACTTC
V: TRBV14; D: .; J: TRBJ2-5; size: few; CDR3: CASSRYRRETQYF; DNA: TGTGCCAGCAGCCGTTATAGAAGAGAGACCCAGTACTTC
V: TRBV19; D: .; J: TRBJ2-1; size: few; CDR3: CASSIGGNRYNEQFF; DNA: TGTGCCAGTAGTATTGGGGGGAATCGTTACAATGAGCAGTTCTTC
V: TRBV7-9; D: .; J: TRBJ1-1; size: .; CDR3: CASSLKPRDYRTGTEAFF; DNA: TGTGCCAGCAGCTTAAAACCCCGCGATTATCGGACCGGCACTGAAGCTTTCTTT
V: TRBV11-1; D: TRBD1; J: TRBJ1-1; size: many; CDR3: CASTPDRINTEAFF; DNA: TGTGCCAGCACCCCGGACAGGATTAACACTGAAGCTTTCTTT
V: TRBV20-1; D: .; J: TRBJ1-1; size: .; CDR3: CSARDGQSPRAFF; DNA: TGCAGTGCTAGAGATGGCCAGTCCCCGAGAGCTTTCTTT
V: TRBV4-1; D: TRBD1; J: TRBJ1-2; size: .; CDR3: CASSQDLQGAQRHGYTF; DNA: TGCGCCAGCAGCCAAGACCTACAGGGGGCGCAGAGGCATGGCTACACCTTC